This T cell receptor (beta chain) came from a study of beta chain features in type 1 diabetes. Study details: Examination covered some 110,000,000 sorted cells spanning all samples.

Study-wide results and limits: Fewer insertions but more deletions were seen at VDJ junctions in type 1 diabetes patients. Sampled from patients, naive, central memory and Treg TCRB repertoires appeared more similar than those sampled from healthy donors. Among patients with Type 1 diabetes, TCRB CDR3s were moderately but significantly shorter in every one of the four CD4+ subsets.

Expressed TCRB transcripts were sequenced because the entire RNA isolate underwent reverse transcription. Clones were read by immunoSEQ multiplex PCR, and TCRdb kept only the in-frame ones, dropping some. This table holds about 180,000 clones, less than 10% found once. This clone has more than one count but fewer than ten. Its antigen is unknown. J was trimmed by 1 base and V by 8 bases; bases with no gene match: 2. Germline CDR1 and CDR2: MDHEN and SYDVKM. CDR3 length: 12 amino acids. Blood was collected once per donor into heparin, averaging about 116 mL. This clonotype originated in a man younger than 30 with type 1 diabetes. The source material was central memory CD4+ T cells from blood. The J gene is TRBJ2-7, the V gene TRBV28, with 7 nucleotides matching TRBD1. The CDR3 nucleotides read TGTGCCAGCGGCAGGGGGTCCTACGAGCAGTACTTC. The encoded protein is CASGRGSYEQYF. Together with reference TRBV28 and TRBJ2-7, the CDR3 gives the full variable domain: DVKVTQSSRYLVKRTGEKVFLECVQDMDHENMFWYRQDPGLGLRLIYFSYDVKMKEKGDIPEGYSVSREKKERFSLILESASTNQTSMYLCASGRGSYEQYFGPGTRLTVT.